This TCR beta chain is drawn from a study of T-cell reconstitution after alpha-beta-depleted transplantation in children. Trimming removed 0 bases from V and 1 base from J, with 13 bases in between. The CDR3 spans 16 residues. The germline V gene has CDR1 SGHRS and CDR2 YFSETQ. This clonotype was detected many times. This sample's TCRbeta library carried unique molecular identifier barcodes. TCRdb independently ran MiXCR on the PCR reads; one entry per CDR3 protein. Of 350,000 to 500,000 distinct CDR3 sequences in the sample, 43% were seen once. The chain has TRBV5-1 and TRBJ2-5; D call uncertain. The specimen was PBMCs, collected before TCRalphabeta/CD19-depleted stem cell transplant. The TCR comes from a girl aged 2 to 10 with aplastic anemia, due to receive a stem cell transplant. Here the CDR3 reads CASSLAGSVGQETQYF. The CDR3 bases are TGCGCCAGCAGCTTGGCGGGTTCGGTCGGCCAAGAGACCCAGTACTTC.